These 22 T cell receptor beta chains were all obtained from the same sample, sequenced in a study of spatial heterogeneity in lung cancer. Each CDR3 protein is one row after TCRdb ran MiXCR on the 5' RACE reads. The sample shows about 30,000 distinct CDR3 sequences, around 9.2% of them seen only once. The time point denotes: sample taken at primary tumor resection. Whole RNA obtained from tumor, nontumor lung or frozen PBMC underwent sequencing without sorting. Sequencing used PBMCs, obtained at surgery. The receptors were gathered from a female donor with early-stage non-small cell lung cancer.

The V and J genes are TRBV2 and TRBJ2-5; TRBD2 is a possible D gene (6 bases). The CDR3 has 11 residues. Trimming stripped 8 bases from V and 3 bases from J, with 7 bases between. The germline CDR1 and CDR2 sequences are SNHLY and FYNNEI. CDR3 sequence reads: CASGGKETQYF. The CDR3 DNA reads as TGTGCCAGCGGGGGGAAAGAGACCCAGTACTTC.

The sample holds many counts of this clonotype. This rearrangement joins TRBV7-9 to TRBJ2-7; unclear D gene. Trimming took off 2 bases at V and 6 bases at J, with 11 bases between the two ends. Germline CDR1 and CDR2: SEHNR and FQNEAQ (reference sequence). The CDR3 has 13 residues. The CDR3 region has the DNA TGTGCCAGCAGCTTATCCCCGGCACCCGAGCAGTACGTC. It specifies CASSLSPAPEQYV.

The V call is TRBV6-5, the J call TRBJ2-7; D may match TRBD1 or TRBD2 (5 bases each). The CDR3 is made up of 14 amino acids. Trimming shortened V by 6 bases and J by 3 bases, and 15 bases separated the two germline ends. Germline CDR1 MNHEY, CDR2 SVGAGI. In DNA, the CDR3 is TGTGCCAGCAGCGTACGATGGGGGTTCTACGAGCAGTACGTC. This encodes CASSVRWGFYEQYV.

The rearrangement links TRBV2 to TRBJ2-1, with unresolved D. CDR1 and CDR2 from the germline V gene are SNHLY and FYNNEI. Trimming stripped 4 bases from V and 0 bases from J, with 13 bases between. This CDR3 spans 16 amino acids. In nucleotides, the CDR3 is TGTGCCAGCAGTGGGGGATTGTGGGCCTCCTACAATGAGCAGTTCTTC. Translation gives CASSGGLWASYNEQFF. The full variable domain, with the rest looked up from reference TRBV2 and TRBJ2-1, is EPEVTQTPSHQVTQMGQEVILRCVPISNHLYFYWYRQILGQKVEFLVSFYNNEISEKSEIFDDQFSVERPDGSNFTLKIRSTKLEDSAMYFCASSGGLWASYNEQFFGPGTRLTVL.

By sample fraction, this clonotype is medium-sized. The CDR3 loop is CASSLVLAGASSYEQYV. For the CDR3, the DNA is TGTGCCAGCAGCTTAGTTCTAGCGGGTGCGAGCTCCTACGAGCAGTACGTC. The rearrangement uses TRBV7-2 and TRBJ2-7; 8 bases match TRBD2. Germline assignment: CDR1 SGHTA and CDR2 FQGNSA. The ends lost 1 base at V and 0 bases at J; junction bases unmatched: 8. There are 17 residues in the CDR3.

This clonotype was picked up many times. This chain links TRBV6-5 with TRBJ1-2; D is possibly TRBD1 (6 bases). Germline CDR1 is MNHEY and CDR2 is SVGAGI. The CDR3 runs 13 residues. Between the trimmed V and J ends, which lost 2 bases and 5 bases, there was a span of 9 bases. The CDR3 sequence is CASSYDRFYGYTF. The CDR3, as DNA: TGTGCCAGCAGTTACGACAGGTTTTATGGCTACACCTTC.

This clonotype came up many times. The rearrangement uses TRBV5-1 and TRBJ2-5; TRBD1 agrees at 7 bases. The CDR3 extends over 13 amino acids. The trim removed 1 base at V and 5 bases at J, leaving 2 bases unmatched. Germline CDR1 and CDR2: SGHRS and YFSETQ. The CDR3 DNA follows: TGCGCCAGCAGCTTGAACAGGGGTGAGACCCAGTACTTC. Amino acid sequence: CASSLNRGETQYF.

The sample holds many counts of this clonotype. V and J are TRBV28 and TRBJ1-5; 8 nucleotides line up with TRBD1. The CDR3 loop spans 15 amino acids. The junction had 7 bases not matched to a gene; V was cut back by 4 bases and J by 5 bases. Germline CDR1 MDHEN, CDR2 SYDVKM. CDR3 bases: TGTGCCAGCAGTTCCGGGACAGGCCTATATCAGCCCCAGCATTTT. Protein: CASSSGTGLYQPQHF.

This clonotype was detected once. The V and J genes are TRBV7-3 and TRBJ2-5; D not certain. Germline assignment: CDR1 SGHTA and CDR2 FQGTGA. This CDR3 contains 12 residues. V was cut by 6 bases and J by 7 bases, with 12 bases left in between. As DNA, the CDR3 is TGTGCCAGCAGTCTCGTAGGAAGGACCCAGTACTTC. It is translated as CASSLVGRTQYF.

The table lists this clonotype with many counts. V and J are TRBV11-2 and TRBJ2-7; tentative D call: TRBD1 (6 bases). There are 14 residues in the CDR3. V was clipped by 2 bases and J by 3 bases, with 11 bases between them. Germline V CDR1 and CDR2: SGHAT, FQNNGV. This CDR3 is CASSLQGPVYEQYF. Here the CDR3 DNA reads TGTGCCAGCAGCTTACAGGGGCCAGTCTACGAGCAGTACTTC.

Many counts were recorded for this clonotype. The rearrangement links TRBV2 to TRBJ2-7; 8 nucleotides align to TRBD1. Germline CDR1 reads SNHLY; CDR2 reads FYNNEI. CDR3 length: 13 residues. V was clipped by 6 bases and J by 5 bases; unmatched bases: 6. Written as DNA, the CDR3 is TGTGCCAGCAGGAGGACAGGGAAGAACGAGCAGTACGTC. Protein sequence: CASRRTGKNEQYV.

This clonotype was picked up many times. The rearrangement joins TRBV12-3 or TRBV12-4 to TRBJ1-1; tentative D call: TRBD1 (6 bases). Between the trimmed V and J ends, which lost 4 bases and 8 bases, there was a span of 14 bases. The CDR3 consists of 13 residues. CDR3 in DNA: TGTGCCAGCAGTTCAGCCGACAGGACCGAAGCTTTCTTT. Residues: CASSSADRTEAFF.

In its sample, this clonotype was seen many times. The V gene is TRBV9, the J gene TRBJ2-7; TRBD1 might be the D (5 bases). Germline CDR1 and CDR2: SGDLS and YYNGEE. Trimming took 0 bases from V and 2 from J, leaving 12 bases between them. CDR3 length equals 15 residues. The CDR3 here is CASSVDLGRAYEQYF. CDR3 in DNA: TGTGCCAGCAGCGTAGACTTAGGCAGGGCCTACGAGCAGTACTTC.

This clonotype was seen ten or more times. The chain links TRBV11-2 to TRBJ1-4; 7 nucleotides agree with TRBD1. The CDR3 totals 14 residues. The germline V gene encodes CDR1 SGHAT and CDR2 FQNNGV. V lost 5 bases, J lost 4 bases, and 4 bases stayed unmatched. The CDR3 sequence: CASSRGQNNEKLFF. CDR3 bases: TGTGCCAGCAGCCGGGGACAGAATAATGAAAAACTGTTTTTT.

This clonotype appeared many times. V gene TRBV6-6 combines with J gene TRBJ1-5, with D possibly matching TRBD1 (5 bases). Trimming left V 8 bases short and J 0 bases short, with 14 bases between. Germline V gene data show CDR1 as MNHNY and CDR2 as SVGAGI (reference sequence). The CDR3 contains 15 residues. The CDR3: CASCPGAASNQPQHF. The CDR3 nucleotides are TGTGCCAGCTGCCCCGGGGCAGCTAGCAATCAGCCCCAGCATTTT.

This clonotype has at least ten counts. The chain links TRBV7-2 to TRBJ1-2; TRBD1 aligns across 7 bases. V was pared by 5 bases and J by 0 bases, with 12 bases of the junction left unmatched. The V gene's germline CDR1 is SGHTA and CDR2 FQGNSA. The CDR3 has 17 amino acids. The CDR3 is CASSRTITGTANYGYTF. CDR3 nucleotides: TGTGCCAGCAGCCGAACTATAACCGGGACAGCTAACTATGGCTACACCTTC.

This clonotype has only a few counts. In nucleotides, the CDR3 is TGCAGTGCTCGGGACCGCAGGACCGTTGGAAACACCATATATTTT. Residues: CSARDRRTVGNTIYF. V usage is TRBV20-1 and J usage is TRBJ1-3, with a tentative D call TRBD1 (5 bases). Trimming removed 5 bases from V and 3 bases from J, with 17 bases in between. The CDR3 extends over 15 amino acids. CDR1 is DFQATT and CDR2 is SNEGSKA in the germline V gene (reference sequence).

This clonotype was observed at least ten times. The rearrangement joins TRBV11-3 to TRBJ2-1; 10 bases align to TRBD2. With V trimmed by 5 bases and J by 3 bases, 4 bases remained unmatched. CDR1 and CDR2 (germline): SGHNT, YENEEA. The CDR3 is 15 amino acids. The CDR3 DNA is TGTGCCAGCAGCCTAGCGGGAGTAGGCTACAATGAGCAGTTCTTC. Its protein product is CASSLAGVGYNEQFF.

By sample fraction, this clonotype is medium-sized. The genes are TRBV27 and TRBJ2-7; D gene ambiguous. Germline CDR1 reads MNHEY; CDR2 reads SMNVEV (reference sequence). The CDR3 contains 11 residues. The V end lost 5 bases, the J end lost 5 bases, and 7 bases lay between the germline ends. CDR3 nucleotides: TGTGCCAGCAGTCATAATGACGAGCAGTACTTC. Translated, it gives CASSHNDEQYF.

This clonotype was recorded many times. The chain joins TRBV9 to TRBJ2-3; unclear D gene. This CDR3 region has 15 residues. Germline loops: CDR1 SGDLS, CDR2 YYNGEE. V dropped 0 bases and J dropped 2 bases, with 10 bases sitting between them. The CDR3 is CASSVGNSYTDTQYF. CDR3 nucleotides: TGTGCCAGCAGCGTAGGGAACTCCTACACAGATACGCAGTATTTT.

This clonotype was seen only a few times. CDR3 sequence: CATSKTGGVIETQYF. DNA of the CDR3: TGTGCCACCAGCAAAACAGGGGGCGTGATAGAGACCCAGTACTTC. The chain couples TRBV15 to TRBJ2-5; 9 nucleotides align to TRBD1. Trimming cost V 4 bases and J 4 bases; bases outside gene matches: 7. There are 15 residues in the CDR3. Germline loops: CDR1 LNHNV, CDR2 YYDKDF (reference sequence).

This clonotype was seen a few times. This rearrangement joins TRBV9 to TRBJ2-5; possible D gene TRBD2, 5 bases. From germline, CDR1 is SGDLS and CDR2 YYNGEE. Trimming left V 4 bases short and J 1 base short, with 17 bases between. The CDR3 sequence is 16 residues long. The CDR3 DNA reads as TGTGCCAGCAGCCCTCCCCTAGGGAGCCCCCAAGAGACCCAGTACTTC. Protein product: CASSPPLGSPQETQYF.